Presented here are 17 T cell receptor beta chains from one specimen sequenced in a study of neurological immune-mediated disorders. MiXCR, run by TCRdb on the 5' RACE reads, gives a single entry per CDR3 protein. The table has approximately 58,000 distinct CDR3 sequences, 9.5% to 12% seen once. Sample: PBMCs. Receptor source: a man in his sixties in good health.

Many counts were recorded for this clonotype. This chain links TRBV9 with TRBJ2-1; 8 nucleotides match TRBD2. The V gene end was trimmed by 0 bases and the J gene end by 5 bases; junction bases not matched to a gene: 7. This CDR3 has 16 residues. Germline-derived CDR1 and CDR2 are SGDLS and YYNGEE. CDR3 region: CASSVGGGGPNNEQFF. DNA for the CDR3: TGTGCCAGCAGCGTAGGAGGCGGGGGGCCGAACAATGAGCAGTTCTTC.

There are many counts of this clonotype. V is TRBV20-1 and J is TRBJ2-5; the D gene is possibly TRBD1 (5 bases). Germline V gene data show CDR1 as DFQATT and CDR2 as SNEGSKA (reference sequence). The CDR3 totals 14 residues. Deletions cut 3 bases from V and 3 bases from J, with 14 bases between. CDR3 in amino acids: CSASARVGKETQYF. CDR3 sequence (DNA): TGCAGTGCTAGCGCCAGGGTGGGCAAAGAGACCCAGTACTTC.

In this sample, this clonotype turned up many times. The chain is built from TRBV10-3 and TRBJ2-2; 11 bases match TRBD1. The CDR3 extends over 14 amino acids. Germline CDR1 is ENHRY and CDR2 is SYGVKD. The trim removed 11 bases at V and 1 base at J, leaving 3 bases unmatched. CDR3 protein: CAAGTGGNTGELFF. The CDR3 nucleotides are TGTGCCGCTGGGACAGGGGGGAACACCGGGGAGCTGTTTTTT.

In its sample, this clonotype was seen many times. The CDR3 protein is CASSRDRGNEQFF. CDR3 DNA sequence: TGTGCCAGCAGCCGGGACAGGGGCAATGAGCAGTTCTTC. J is TRBJ2-1 and V is TRBV7-2, with 10 bases fitting TRBD1. Per germline, CDR1 SGHTA and CDR2 FQGNSA. This CDR3 has 13 amino acids. V lost 5 bases and J lost 6; bases outside the gene matches: 1.

As to this clonotype: A much larger clone lies a single base off, so this may be a read error. This chain links TRBV25-1 with TRBJ1-2; 7 bases fit TRBD1. The CDR3 consists of 16 residues. CDR1 is MGHDK, CDR2 SYGVNS, per germline. In nucleotides, the CDR3 is TGTGCCAGCAGTGACGTCGGAACAGGGGAGGTCTATGGCCACACCTTC. Residues: CASSDVGTGEVYGHTF.

The V and J genes are TRBV19 and TRBJ2-4; the D gene is possibly TRBD2 (6 bases). The V end was cut by 3 bases, the J end by 5 bases, with 20 bases between. The germline gives CDR1 LNHDA, CDR2 SQIVND (reference sequence). The CDR3 is 17 amino acids. CDR3 coding DNA: TGTGCCAGTAGTATTGGCGGGAACGTTTTCCCCCAAAACATTCAGTACTTC. Its translation is CASSIGGNVFPQNIQYF.

This clonotype was detected many times. The chain carries TRBV4-3 and TRBJ1-2, with no clear D. The ends were cut back, 0 bases at V and 3 bases at J, with 11 bases in the middle. Germline CDR1 reads LGHNA; CDR2 reads YSLEER. The CDR3 contains 15 residues. CDR3 sequence reads: CASSQEVGAYYGYTF. CDR3 coding DNA: TGCGCCAGCAGCCAAGAAGTGGGAGCTTACTATGGCTACACCTTC.

There are many counts of this clonotype. V is TRBV27 and J is TRBJ1-5; weak D call: TRBD1 (5 bases). V lost 2 bases to trimming and J lost 11 bases, with 16 bases between them. The CDR3 extends over 14 amino acids. Per the germline V gene, CDR1 is MNHEY and CDR2 is SMNVEV (reference sequence). CDR3 sequence (DNA): TGTGCCAGCAGTTTAAGGGGCGGGGGAGAGACCCAGCATTTT. This translates into CASSLRGGGETQHF.

Concerning this clonotype itself: This could be a read error, since a much larger clone is one nucleotide away. V usage is TRBV7-2 and J usage is TRBJ1-1; tentative D call: TRBD1 (5 bases). CDR1 is SGHTA, CDR2 FQGNSA, per germline. CDR3 size: 13 residues. The CDR3 DNA reads as TGTGCCAACAGCTTAGCTGGGGGAAGGATCGCTTTCTTT. Its protein product is CANSLAGGRIAFF.

In its sample, this clonotype was seen many times. The CDR3 region is CASSIGSTTNEKLFF. The CDR3 DNA sequence: TGTGCCAGCAGCATAGGGTCTACAACTAATGAAAAACTGTTTTTT. This chain links TRBV6-6 with TRBJ1-4; D ambiguous. Germline values: CDR1 MNHNY, CDR2 SVGAGI (reference sequence). Trimming pared 6 bases from V and 0 bases from J, leaving 11 bases between. The CDR3 is 15 amino acids.

This clonotype was recorded many times. The genes are TRBV10-3 and TRBJ1-1, with D possibly matching TRBD1 (5 bases). The CDR3 sequence is 12 residues long. V was pared by 6 bases and J by 8 bases, with 13 bases between. Germline V gives CDR1 ENHRY, CDR2 SYGVKD. The CDR3 protein is CAISPQGREAFF. For the CDR3, the DNA is TGTGCCATCAGCCCCCAGGGTCGGGAAGCTTTCTTT.

This clonotype came up many times. CDR3 DNA: TGTGCCACGGACTTACCGTGTGGACCACAAGAGACCCAGTACTTC. Its translation: CATDLPCGPQETQYF. The genes are TRBV25-1 and TRBJ2-5; D may be TRBD2 (5 bases). Germline CDR1 is MGHDK and CDR2 is SYGVNS. Trimming shortened V by 10 bases and J by 2 bases, and 20 bases separated the two germline ends. This CDR3 has 15 amino acids.

This rearrangement joins TRBV6-2 or TRBV6-3 to TRBJ2-7, with D unresolved. This CDR3 spans 13 amino acids. V was clipped by 6 bases and J by 2 bases, with 11 bases between them. Germline assignment: CDR1 MNHEY and CDR2 SVGEGT. Here the CDR3 DNA reads TGTGCCAGCAGACCGGACGTAACCTACGAGCAGTACTTC. Translation: CASRPDVTYEQYF.

Many counts were recorded for this clonotype. The chain carries TRBV5-1 and TRBJ1-1, with 9 bases lining up with TRBD1. V shed 2 bases, J shed 4 bases, and the junction held 6 bases outside the gene matches. Germline V CDR1 and CDR2: SGHRS, YFSETQ. The CDR3 length is 15 residues. The CDR3 sequence is CASSFGDRVATEAFF. Written as DNA, the CDR3 is TGCGCCAGCAGCTTCGGGGACAGGGTGGCCACTGAAGCTTTCTTT.

A note on this clonotype: The junction departs from the called germline gene at one end, perhaps through a read error. The rearrangement links TRBV6-2 or TRBV6-3 to TRBJ2-4; tentative D call: TRBD2 (7 bases). CDR1 is MNHEY, CDR2 SVGEGT, per germline. This CDR3 is 19 amino acids long. CDR3: CASTLGGASWALAKNIQYF. For the CDR3, the DNA is TGTGCCAGCACCTTGGGGGGGGCTAGCTGGGCATTAGCCAAAAACATCCAGTACTTC.

This clonotype was counted ten times or more. J is TRBJ1-1 and V is TRBV3-2. TRBV3-2 is a documented pseudogene. The CDR3 runs 14 residues. The CDR3 spells CASSQAEGCTEAFF. The CDR3 nucleotides read TGTGCCAGCAGCCAAGCGGAAGGATGCACTGAAGCTTTCTTT.

The V gene is TRBV3-1, the J gene TRBJ1-3; D is unresolved. CDR1 LGHDT and CDR2 YNNKEL come from the germline V gene (reference sequence). Trimming took off 0 bases at V and 4 bases at J, with 10 bases between the two ends. The CDR3 sequence is 15 residues long. CDR3: CASSQDLLGGNTIYF. For the CDR3, the DNA is TGTGCCAGCAGCCAAGATCTTTTAGGCGGAAACACCATATATTTT. The whole variable domain, filled in from reference TRBV3-1 and TRBJ1-3, reads DTAVSQTPKYLVTQMGNDKSIKCEQNLGHDTMYWYKQDSKKFLKIMFSYNNKELIINETVPNRFSPKSPDKAHLNLHINSLELGDSAVYFCASSQDLLGGNTIYFGEGSWLTVV.